Listed below are T cell receptor beta chains from one sample, sequenced in a study of neurological immune-mediated disorders. TCRdb processed the 5' RACE reads anew with MiXCR; each CDR3 protein has one entry. The sample consists of tens of thousands of distinct CDR3 sequences, about 10% of them appearing once. Sequencing was performed on PBMCs. The receptors were gathered from a male donor with HTLV-1-associated myelopathy (HAM/TSP). Both conserved end residues are part of each CDR3. D genes are given only for firm matches. Some rows have no size entry. The others give once, few or many, or a class for an expanded clone.

DNA | CDR3 | D | J | size | V
TGCAGTGCTAGTAGTCGGGTGGGCGGGGAGCTGTTTTTT | CSASSRVGGELFF | . | TRBJ2-2 | many | TRBV20-1
TGTGCCAGCAGTTTCATAGGACAGGGAGGTGAGCAGTTCTTC | CASSFIGQGGEQFF | TRBD1 | TRBJ2-1 | many | TRBV27
TGTGCCAGCAGTTTATCGTTAGCGGGGGGCGGTGATACGCAGTATTTT | CASSLSLAGGGDTQYF | TRBD2 | TRBJ2-3 | many | TRBV27
TGCAGTGCGGCACTAGCGGGGGGTGACACCGGGGAGCTGTTTTTT | CSAALAGGDTGELFF | TRBD2 | TRBJ2-2 | many | TRBV20-1
TGTGCCAGCAGCCCAGGTCGAGTGGAGCTGTTTTTT | CASSPGRVELFF | . | TRBJ2-2 | many | TRBV11-2
TGTGCCAGCAGCTTAAGTTGGGTCGGCTATGGCTACACCTTC | CASSLSWVGYGYTF | . | TRBJ1-2 | many | TRBV7-8
TGTGCCAGCAGTGACCTTGTTAGCAATCAGCCCCAGCATTTT | CASSDLVSNQPQHF | . | TRBJ1-5 | many | TRBV25-1
TGTGCCAGCAGCGCTCTCGAAGGGGGTGGTATAGAGACCCAGTACTTC | CASSALEGGGIETQYF | . | TRBJ2-5 | many | TRBV9
TGCGCCAGCAGCCTAGCGGGGGGCCTTTACAATGAGCAGTTCTTC | CASSLAGGLYNEQFF | TRBD2 | TRBJ2-1 | . | TRBV5-1
TGCGCCAGCAGCTCTGGTCAGGGGGCGGCCGGGGAGCTGTTTTTT | CASSSGQGAAGELFF | TRBD1 | TRBJ2-2 | many | TRBV5-1
TGTGCCAGCAGCCCCAACACTGAAGCTTTCTTT | CASSPNTEAFF | . | TRBJ1-1 | many | TRBV5-5
TGTGCCAGCAGCGTTCAGGGCACCGGGGAGCTGTTTTTT | CASSVQGTGELFF | . | TRBJ2-2 | many | TRBV9
TGTGCCAGCAGTTACGGATTAGGGCAGTACTTC | CASSYGLGQYF | . | TRBJ2-7 | few | TRBV6-2/TRBV6-3
TGTGCCAGTAGTACCGGGGTTTTCGACGAGCAGTACTTC | CASSTGVFDEQYF | . | TRBJ2-7 | many | TRBV19
TGCGCCAGCAGCTTGGCGGTGCCCTCCTACGAGCAGTACTTC | CASSLAVPSYEQYF | . | TRBJ2-7 | many | TRBV5-1
TGTGCCAGCAGCCCACTTTTAGCGGGGGGGTCCCGCAATGAGCAGTTCTTC | CASSPLLAGGSRNEQFF | TRBD2 | TRBJ2-1 | . | TRBV4-2
TGTGCCCAAACGGAATATGGCGGGGAGCTGTTTTTT | CAQTEYGGELFF | . | TRBJ2-2 | many | TRBV7-2
TGTGCCATCAGTGATGGGGGAAGCACAGATACGCAGTATTTT | CAISDGGSTDTQYF | . | TRBJ2-3 | many | TRBV10-3
TGTGCCACCAGTGACTCAGAGGGACAGGGATACGAGCAGTACTTC | CATSDSEGQGYEQYF | TRBD1 | TRBJ2-7 | many | TRBV24-1
TGTGCCAGCAGTTTAATGGGGACAGGGGCTGGGGCCAACGTCCTGACTTTC | CASSLMGTGAGANVLTF | TRBD1 | TRBJ2-6 | many | TRBV27
TGTGCCAGCAGCGCACAGGGGGCGCAGATGCATGAGCAGTTCTTC | CASSAQGAQMHEQFF | TRBD1 | TRBJ2-1 | . | TRBV11-2
TGTGCCAGCAGCTTGATGGCCTTGGGCGGGTCAGAGCAAGAGACCCAGTACTTC | CASSLMALGGSEQETQYF | . | TRBJ2-5 | many | TRBV7-2
TGTGCCAGCAGGTTCACTGAAGCTTTCTTT | CASRFTEAFF | . | TRBJ1-1 | many | TRBV6-6
TGTGCCACCAGTGGCGCGGGAGGCACAGATACGCAGTATTTT | CATSGAGGTDTQYF | TRBD2 | TRBJ2-3 | many | TRBV24-1
TGCGCCAGCAGCCAAGATCCGGCGGCTTCACCCCTCCACTTT | CASSQDPAASPLHF | . | TRBJ1-6 | many | TRBV4-3
TGTGCCACCTTTGGACAGGGAAATCAGCCCCAGCATTTT | CATFGQGNQPQHF | TRBD1 | TRBJ1-5 | many | TRBV6-2/TRBV6-3
TGTGCCAGCAGCCTTAGGATGGGCTACGAGCAGTACTTC | CASSLRMGYEQYF | . | TRBJ2-7 | few | TRBV27
TGTGCCAGCAGTTCCAGCAAGACTAGCACAGATACGCAGTATTTT | CASSSSKTSTDTQYF | . | TRBJ2-3 | many | TRBV6-2/TRBV6-3
TGCAGTGCCCTTGGACTAGTGGATACGCAGTATTTT | CSALGLVDTQYF | TRBD2 | TRBJ2-3 | many | TRBV20-1
TGCGCCAGCAGCATGATTCCGGGACAGGGAAAAAACGAGCAGTACTTC | CASSMIPGQGKNEQYF | TRBD1 | TRBJ2-7 | many | TRBV5-1
TGTGCCATCAGTGACCTAGGGACAGGAGAGAACGAGCAGTACTTC | CAISDLGTGENEQYF | TRBD1 | TRBJ2-7 | many | TRBV10-3
TGTGCCAGCAGCGAGCGGGGGACTTACAATGAGCAGTTCTTC | CASSERGTYNEQFF | TRBD2 | TRBJ2-1 | many | TRBV9
TGCGCCAGCAGCTCGGATAGGCCGGGGGCCCCAGATACGCAGTATTTT | CASSSDRPGAPDTQYF | . | TRBJ2-3 | many | TRBV5-1
TGTGCCAGCAGCACCCGACAGGCGACACCCCTCCACTTT | CASSTRQATPLHF | . | TRBJ1-6 | many | TRBV7-2
TGTGCCAGCAGCAAAGGGAGGGCTGGGGGCACAGATACGCAGTATTTT | CASSKGRAGGTDTQYF | . | TRBJ2-3 | . | TRBV21-1
TGTGCCATCAGTGGGGACACGGCCAACACTGAAGCTTTCTTT | CAISGDTANTEAFF | . | TRBJ1-1 | many | TRBV10-3
TGTGCCAGCGGCCTGATGGGACGGCAGTACTTC | CASGLMGRQYF | . | TRBJ2-7 | many | TRBV19
TGCAGCGTTGGGGACAGACGGACTCAGCCCCAGCATTTT | CSVGDRRTQPQHF | TRBD1 | TRBJ1-5 | few | TRBV29-1
TGTGCCAGCAGCTTTTTTAGCGGGGGCACCGGGGAGACCCAGTACTTC | CASSFFSGGTGETQYF | TRBD2 | TRBJ2-5 | many | TRBV7-6
TGTGCCAGCAGTTACTCTTTACAGTCCCTTAATTCACCCCTCCACTTT | CASSYSLQSLNSPLHF | . | TRBJ1-6 | many | TRBV6-5
TGTGCCAGCAGCCGGGACAGGGGTAGCCCCGGGGAGCTGTTTTTT | CASSRDRGSPGELFF | TRBD1 | TRBJ2-2 | medium-sized | TRBV7-9
TGTGCCAGCAGTTCCGGGGTCCTTGGGACCAGGGGGCTTCAGCCCCAGCATTTT | CASSSGVLGTRGLQPQHF | TRBD1 | TRBJ1-5 | many | TRBV6-6
TGTGCCAGCAGCCCCACTAGCGGGGGATTTTTTGCCAAAAACATTCAGTACTTC | CASSPTSGGFFAKNIQYF | TRBD2 | TRBJ2-4 | many | TRBV5-5
TGTGCCACCAGCAGAGATTCGCAGGAGCAGTACTTC | CATSRDSQEQYF | . | TRBJ2-7 | many | TRBV15
TGCAGTGCCCCGGGACCGTCCTATGGCTACACCTTC | CSAPGPSYGYTF | . | TRBJ1-2 | many | TRBV20-1
TGCGCCAGCAACTTGAATGACAATGAGCAGTTCTTC | CASNLNDNEQFF | . | TRBJ2-1 | many | TRBV5-1
TGCGCCAGCAGCTTGCTTACAGGGGAAGAGACCCAGTACTTC | CASSLLTGEETQYF | TRBD1 | TRBJ2-5 | few | TRBV5-1
TGTGCCAGCAGTACGGGACTAGCGGGGGGCCGGAGATACACAGATACGCAGTATTTT | CASSTGLAGGRRYTDTQYF | TRBD2 | TRBJ2-3 | many | TRBV12-3/TRBV12-4
TGTGCCAGCAGCTTAGGCCAACTACTAGCGGGGGGGCGTACAGATACGCAGTATTTT | CASSLGQLLAGGRTDTQYF | TRBD2 | TRBJ2-3 | few | TRBV7-8
TGTGCCAGCAGCCACCTGGGGGCCAGCTACGAGCAGTACTTC | CASSHLGASYEQYF | . | TRBJ2-7 | many | TRBV7-9
TGTGCCAGCAGTTTTAGTAGCCCGGCATCCCAGTACTTC | CASSFSSPASQYF | . | TRBJ2-5 | many | TRBV28